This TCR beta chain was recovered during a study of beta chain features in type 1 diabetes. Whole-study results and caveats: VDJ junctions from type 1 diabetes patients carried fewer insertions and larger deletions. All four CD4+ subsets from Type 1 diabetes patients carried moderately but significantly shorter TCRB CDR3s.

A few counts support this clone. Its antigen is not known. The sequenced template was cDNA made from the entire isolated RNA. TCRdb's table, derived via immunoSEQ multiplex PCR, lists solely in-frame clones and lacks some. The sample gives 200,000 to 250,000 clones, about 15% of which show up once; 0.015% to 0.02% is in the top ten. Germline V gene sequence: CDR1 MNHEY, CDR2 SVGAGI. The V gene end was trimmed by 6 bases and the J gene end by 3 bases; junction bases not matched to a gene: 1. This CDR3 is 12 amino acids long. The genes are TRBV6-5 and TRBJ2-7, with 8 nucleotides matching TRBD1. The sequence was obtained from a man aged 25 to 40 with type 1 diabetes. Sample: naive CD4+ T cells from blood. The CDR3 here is CASSDRGYEQYF. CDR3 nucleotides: TGTGCCAGCAGCGACAGGGGCTACGAGCAGTACTTC.